These 19 T cell receptor beta chains were all obtained from the same sample, sequenced in a study of blood T cells in healthy people across ages. Next came a second PCR, run for roughly 6 to 11 cycles, which used a sample-barcoded 5' primer along with a J-beta primer mix. MiXCR, applied by TCRdb to the 5' RACE reads, yields one record per CDR3 protein. Of 1 million to 1.2 million distinct CDR3 sequences listed, around two fifths are singletons. Sequenced material: blood. These TCRs come from a man aged 18 to 29 in good health.

Only a few counts were recorded for this clonotype. This chain uses TRBV5-5 with TRBJ1-4; D possibly corresponds to TRBD1 (5 bases). This CDR3 is 15 amino acids long. Germline assignment: CDR1 SGHKS and CDR2 YYEKEE (reference sequence). The germline V and J ends were trimmed by 4 bases and 0 bases, with 10 bases remaining between them. DNA for the CDR3: TGTGCCAGCAGCCCGGGCAGGGCAACTAATGAAAAACTGTTTTTT. Residues: CASSPGRATNEKLFF.

This clonotype came up a few times. The chain employs TRBV27 and TRBJ1-2, with 8 bases lining up with TRBD1. Trimming at V came to 6 bases and at J to 2 bases, leaving 8 bases not matched to a gene. This CDR3 contains 15 residues. Germline CDR1 MNHEY, CDR2 SMNVEV (reference sequence). In nucleotides, the CDR3 is TGTGCCAGCAGACCTTTGCAGGGGGCGAACTATGGCTACACCTTC. This translates into CASRPLQGANYGYTF.

In this sample, this clonotype turned up a few times. The V gene is TRBV10-3, the J gene TRBJ2-1; 12 nucleotides line up with TRBD2. The germline V gene encodes CDR1 ENHRY and CDR2 SYGVKD. V dropped 0 bases and J dropped 6; count of bases not matched to a gene: 12. This CDR3 comprises 19 residues. The CDR3 DNA is TGTGCCATCAGTGAGTCGCGACCCGGACTAGCGGGGCCGACCAATGAGCAGTTCTTC. This translates into CAISESRPGLAGPTNEQFF.

This clonotype appeared a few times. This chain connects TRBV15 to TRBJ1-4; D may be TRBD1 (6 bases). This CDR3 comprises 14 residues. CDR1 LNHNV and CDR2 YYDKDF come from the germline V gene (reference sequence). V was cut by 4 bases and J by 8 bases, with 14 bases left in between. As DNA, the CDR3 is TGTGCCACCAGCATTCGACAGGATCGCGAAAAACTGTTTTTT. Translation gives CATSIRQDREKLFF.

This clonotype has a handful of counts. The chain carries TRBV7-2 and TRBJ2-7; D is unclear. This CDR3 comprises 14 residues. CDR1 and CDR2 (germline): SGHTA, FQGNSA. Trimming left V 4 bases short and J 0 bases short, with 10 bases between. The CDR3 DNA follows: TGTGCCAGCAGCTCCATATCGAGCTCCTACGAGCAGTACTTC. Translation gives CASSSISSSYEQYF. Looking up the rest from reference TRBV7-2 and TRBJ2-7 gives the full variable domain: GAGVSQSPSNKVTEKGKDVELRCDPISGHTALYWYRQSLGQGLEFLIYFQGNSAPDKSGLPSDRFSAERTGGSVSTLTIQRTQQEDSAVYLCASSSISSSYEQYFGPGTRLTVT.

This clonotype was counted a few times. This chain uses TRBV4-2 with TRBJ1-2, with a weak D call TRBD1 (5 bases). The germline V and J ends were trimmed by 0 bases and 4 bases, with 12 bases remaining between them. CDR1 and CDR2 from the germline V gene are LGHNA and YNFKEQ. The CDR3 is 15 residues long. The CDR3: CASSQDRDAGYGYTF. CDR3 nucleotide sequence: TGTGCCAGCAGCCAAGACCGGGACGCCGGCTATGGCTACACCTTC.

The V gene is TRBV7-6, the J gene TRBJ2-3, with 9 bases matching TRBD2. Germline values: CDR1 SGHVS, CDR2 FNYEAQ. CDR3 size: 15 residues. J gave up 7 bases and V 4 bases, and 9 bases lay outside the gene matches. CDR3 DNA sequence: TGTGCCAGCAGCTCCATAGCGGGGGACCACAATACGCAGTATTTT. Protein: CASSSIAGDHNTQYF.

This clonotype was found a few times. V is TRBV7-9 and J is TRBJ2-2, with TRBD1 matching 8 bases. The junction had 11 bases not matched to a gene; V was cut back by 5 bases and J by 6 bases. Germline CDR1 and CDR2: SEHNR and FQNEAQ (reference sequence). There are 16 residues in the CDR3. The CDR3 DNA is TGTGCCAGCAGCCATCCGGACAGGGTATACGCCGGGGAGCTGTTTTTT. Residues: CASSHPDRVYAGELFF.

This clonotype was detected only once. The chain has TRBV20-1 and TRBJ1-5, with 7 bases fitting TRBD1. CDR3 length: 12 amino acids. The germline V gene has CDR1 DFQATT and CDR2 SNEGSKA (reference sequence). Trimming cost V 6 bases and J 8 bases; bases outside gene matches: 7. This CDR3 is CSARQGGEPQHF. CDR3 DNA: TGCAGTGCCAGACAGGGCGGGGAGCCCCAGCATTTT.

This clonotype was detected many times. The chain couples TRBV24-1 to TRBJ2-3; possibly TRBD1 for D (6 bases). Germline CDR1 is KGHDR and CDR2 is SFDVKD. Trimming cost V 3 bases and J 2 bases, with 14 bases left between them. This CDR3 comprises 16 residues. CDR3 nucleotide sequence: TGTGCCACCAGTGATGAACAGGGCCTCTACACAGATACGCAGTATTTT. It is translated as CATSDEQGLYTDTQYF.

J is TRBJ1-2 and V is TRBV18; a weak D match, TRBD1 (5 bases). The CDR3 has 16 residues. Germline-derived CDR1 and CDR2 are KGHSH and LQKENI. Trimming took 3 bases from V and 6 from J, leaving 20 bases between them. The CDR3 loop is CASSPTARDRGDGYTF. CDR3 in DNA: TGTGCCAGCTCACCTACAGCTCGTGATAGGGGCGATGGCTACACCTTC.

This clonotype was seen only a few times. The chain is built from TRBV20-1 and TRBJ2-5, with 12 positions matching TRBD2. CDR3 length equals 16 residues. J gave up 2 bases and V 6 bases, and 10 bases lay outside the gene matches. Germline V gene data show CDR1 as DFQATT and CDR2 as SNEGSKA (reference sequence). The CDR3 DNA reads as TGCAGTGCCGATCTCTGGACTAGCGGGAATCAAGAGACCCAGTACTTC. It codes for CSADLWTSGNQETQYF.

This clonotype showed up just a few times. The rearrangement uses TRBV4-2 and TRBJ2-2, with 7 nucleotides matching TRBD2. CDR3 length equals 16 residues. Germline values: CDR1 LGHNA, CDR2 YNFKEQ. V lost 0 bases to trimming and J lost 6 bases; unmatched junction nucleotides: 7. The CDR3 nucleotides read TGTGCCAGCAGCCAAGAGGGGAGGGGAGGTCCCGGGGAGCTGTTTTTT. Translated: CASSQEGRGGPGELFF.

This clonotype has just one count. The J gene is TRBJ1-2, the V gene TRBV14; D might be TRBD1 (5 bases). Trimming left V 0 bases short and J 3 bases short, with 23 bases between. CDR1 and CDR2 from the germline V gene are SGHDN and FVKESK. The CDR3 is 19 residues long. CDR3: CASSQDSSSGRVRDYGYTF. The CDR3 nucleotides read TGTGCCAGCAGCCAAGATAGCTCATCGGGCAGGGTGAGGGACTATGGCTACACCTTC.

This chain uses TRBV7-2 with TRBJ1-4, with TRBD1 identical over 10 bases. From germline, CDR1 is SGHTA and CDR2 FQGNSA. The CDR3 runs 17 residues. With 6 bases clipped from V and 3 bases from J, the junction kept 10 bases outside the gene matches. CDR3 in amino acids: CASRITGQGWANEKLFF. For the CDR3, the DNA is TGTGCCAGCAGGATTACGGGACAGGGGTGGGCTAATGAAAAACTGTTTTTT. Using reference TRBV7-2 and TRBJ1-4 for the parts outside the CDR3, the full variable domain is GAGVSQSPSNKVTEKGKDVELRCDPISGHTALYWYRQSLGQGLEFLIYFQGNSAPDKSGLPSDRFSAERTGGSVSTLTIQRTQQEDSAVYLCASRITGQGWANEKLFFGSGTQLSVL.

In regard to this clonotype: A much larger clone is a single base away; this may be a read error. The V gene is TRBV4-1, the J gene TRBJ1-2; TRBD1 is a possible D gene (6 bases). The CDR3 totals 15 residues. CDR1 and CDR2 from the germline V gene are MGHRA and YSYEKL. V lost 4 bases, J lost 3 bases, and 15 bases lay in between. CDR3 bases: TGCGCCAGCAGCCGTGGTGCAGGGGATGACTATGGCTACACCTTC. This codes for CASSRGAGDDYGYTF.

This clonotype was found a few times. This rearrangement joins TRBV7-2 to TRBJ2-5; 7 positions match TRBD2. V lost 0 bases and J lost 11; bases outside the gene matches: 15. The germline V gene encodes CDR1 SGHTA and CDR2 FQGNSA. This CDR3 spans 16 amino acids. This chain's CDR3 is CASSLATGGSYNEQYF. The CDR3 DNA reads TGTGCCAGCAGCTTAGCGACCGGGGGGTCCTACAATGAGCAGTACTTC. The variable domain in full, completed from reference TRBV7-2 and TRBJ2-5, reads GAGVSQSPSNKVTEKGKDVELRCDPISGHTALYWYRQSLGQGLEFLIYFQGNSAPDKSGLPSDRFSAERTGGSVSTLTIQRTQQEDSAVYLCASSLATGGSYNEQYFGPGTRLLVL.

CDR3 sequence (DNA): TGTGCCACCGATCGCGATACCTATAGCAATCAGCCCCAGCATTTT. Residues: CATDRDTYSNQPQHF. V gene TRBV12-3 or TRBV12-4 combines with J gene TRBJ1-5; D ambiguous. This CDR3 contains 15 residues. Trimming pared 10 bases from V and 0 bases from J, leaving 16 bases between.

On this clonotype: Sequence at one end of the junction differs from germline and may be a read error. This chain links TRBV7-2 with TRBJ1-5; D uncertain. The germline V gene has CDR1 SGHTA and CDR2 FQGNSA. The CDR3 is 14 amino acids. Here the CDR3 reads CASSFRGSNRPQHF. Here the CDR3 DNA reads TGTGCCAGCAGCTTTCGAGGTAGCAATCGGCCCCAGCATTTT.